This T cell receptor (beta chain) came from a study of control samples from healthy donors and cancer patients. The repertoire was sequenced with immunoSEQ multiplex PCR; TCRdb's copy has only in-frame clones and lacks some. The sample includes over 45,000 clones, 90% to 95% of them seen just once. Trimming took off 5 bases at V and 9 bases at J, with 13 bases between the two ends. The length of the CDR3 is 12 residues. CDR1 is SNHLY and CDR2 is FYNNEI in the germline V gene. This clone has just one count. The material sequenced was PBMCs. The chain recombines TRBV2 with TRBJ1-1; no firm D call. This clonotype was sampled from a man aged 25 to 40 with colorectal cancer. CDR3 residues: CASSTGPRKAFF. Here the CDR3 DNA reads TGTGCCAGCAGTACCGGGCCCCGGAAAGCTTTCTTT.